The rows below give T cell receptor beta chains drawn from one sample of a study of blood T cell repertoires in COVID-19. Clones were read by immunoSEQ multiplex PCR, and TCRdb kept only the in-frame ones, dropping some. The sample has approximately 440,000 clones; roughly 90% are singletons. Sample: PBMCs or T cells enriched from blood (not recorded which). The receptors derive from a woman in her late teens or twenties who had recovered from COVID-19. The CDR3 runs from the conserved cysteine through the conserved F or W. A D gene is named only where the DNA matches it firmly. Clone size is stated in some rows and not others, as once, few, many or a class when expanded.

j_call,d_call,clone_size,v_call,cdr3_nt,cdr3_aa
TRBJ2-1,TRBD2,.,TRBV2,TGTGCCAGCAGGGGACTAGCGGGGGGATACAATGAGCAGTTCTTC,CASRGLAGGYNEQFF
TRBJ2-1,TRBD1,.,TRBV4-1,TGCGCCAGCAGCCACGTCCCGGGACAGGGTTGGGATGAGCAGTTCTTC,CASSHVPGQGWDEQFF
TRBJ2-2,.,once,TRBV7-9,TGTGCCAGCAGCGACAGCAACACCGGGGAGCTGTTTTTT,CASSDSNTGELFF
TRBJ1-4,TRBD1,.,TRBV3-1/TRBV3-2,TGTGCCAGCAGCCAAGTGGGGGACAGCCTTAATGAAAAACTGTTTTTT,CASSQVGDSLNEKLFF
TRBJ2-5,.,.,TRBV18,TGTGCCAGCTCACCATCCTCTGCCCAGACTGAAGAGACCCAGTACTTC,CASSPSSAQTEETQYF
TRBJ2-5,.,once,TRBV19,TGTGCCAGTAGCCCATCACTAGCACAAGAGACCCAGTACTTC,CASSPSLAQETQYF
TRBJ1-4,.,once,TRBV4-1,TGCGCCAGCAGCCAAGATCCCCGCGAGAAACTGTTTTTT,CASSQDPREKLFF
TRBJ2-7,.,once,TRBV6-5,TGTGCCAGCAGTCCTCCAGGCCGTTACGAGCAGTACTTC,CASSPPGRYEQYF
TRBJ2-7,TRBD1,.,TRBV6-1,TGTGCCAGCAGTGTCGCTCCGGGACAGGGGTCGACCGTTAACTACGAGCAGTACTTC,CASSVAPGQGSTVNYEQYF
TRBJ2-7,TRBD1,.,TRBV27,TGTGCCAGCAGTTCTTGGACAGGGGATGACAGGGCCTACGAGCAGTACTTC,CASSSWTGDDRAYEQYF
TRBJ2-3,.,.,TRBV30,TGTGCCTGGAGCCTGACAGGCCCAGATACGCAGTATTTT,CAWSLTGPDTQYF
TRBJ2-5,.,.,TRBV9,TGTGCCAGCAGCGTAGAGAGGGACCAAGAGACCCAGTACTTC,CASSVERDQETQYF
TRBJ1-2,.,.,TRBV5-1,TGCGCCAGCAGCCAGACAGGAGACTCTAACTATGGCTACACCTTC,CASSQTGDSNYGYTF
TRBJ2-1,TRBD2,.,TRBV14,TGTGCCAGCAGCCCTTTGGGCCAGGGCGGGAGGCATGAGCAGTTCTTC,CASSPLGQGGRHEQFF
TRBJ1-5,TRBD1,.,TRBV19,TGTGCCAGTAGTATCGGGACAGGGTTTGATCAGCCCCAGCATTTT,CASSIGTGFDQPQHF
TRBJ2-1,TRBD2,.,TRBV7-3,TGTGCCAGCAGCCCAACTAGCGGGGAGAACAATGAGCAGTTCTTC,CASSPTSGENNEQFF
TRBJ1-1,.,.,TRBV2,TGTGCCAGCAGTGAAGGACGGGAAGAAACTGAAGCTTTCTTT,CASSEGREETEAFF
TRBJ1-3,TRBD1,.,TRBV7-2,TGTGCCAGCAGCGCGGACAGGGGAGCTGGAAACACCATATATTTT,CASSADRGAGNTIYF